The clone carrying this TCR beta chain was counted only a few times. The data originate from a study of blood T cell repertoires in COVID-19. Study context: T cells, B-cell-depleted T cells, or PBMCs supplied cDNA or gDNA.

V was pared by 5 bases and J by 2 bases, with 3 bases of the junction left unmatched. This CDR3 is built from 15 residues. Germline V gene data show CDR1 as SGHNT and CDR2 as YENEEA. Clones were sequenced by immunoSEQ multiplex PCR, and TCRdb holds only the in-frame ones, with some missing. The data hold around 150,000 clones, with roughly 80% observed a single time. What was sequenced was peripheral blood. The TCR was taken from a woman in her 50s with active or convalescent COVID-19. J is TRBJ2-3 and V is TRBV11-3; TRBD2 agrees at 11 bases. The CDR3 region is CASSKLAGDTDTQYF. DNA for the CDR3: TGTGCCAGCAGCAAACTAGCGGGGGACACAGATACGCAGTATTTT.